This TCR beta chain was recovered during a study of blood T cells in healthy people across ages. Together with a sample-barcoded 5' primer, a J-beta primer mix was included in a second PCR lasting about 6 to 11 cycles. One entry per CDR3 protein, called by TCRdb with MiXCR from the 5' RACE reads. The sample yields roughly 1 million distinct CDR3 sequences, less than 25% seen once. Germline V gene lookup returns CDR1 SEHNR and CDR2 FQNEAQ (reference sequence). The CDR3 is 14 residues long. V was pared by 1 base and J by 8 bases, with 12 bases between. The same specimen was also included in a second study, on T cells of mothers and their children. That investigation notes: At a rate of approximately 1.5 ug per 15 ul, cDNA synthesis received all of the extracted RNA. Over 9.5 million TCR beta CDR3 reads were obtained from each mother, and a few million from each child.

The sample consisted of blood. The clonotype originates from a girl aged 2-10 years in good health. The chain links TRBV7-9 to TRBJ2-4; no definite D call. The CDR3 loop is CASSLGGRLDIQYF. CDR3 nucleotides: TGTGCCAGCAGCTTAGGTGGCAGATTGGACATTCAGTACTTC.